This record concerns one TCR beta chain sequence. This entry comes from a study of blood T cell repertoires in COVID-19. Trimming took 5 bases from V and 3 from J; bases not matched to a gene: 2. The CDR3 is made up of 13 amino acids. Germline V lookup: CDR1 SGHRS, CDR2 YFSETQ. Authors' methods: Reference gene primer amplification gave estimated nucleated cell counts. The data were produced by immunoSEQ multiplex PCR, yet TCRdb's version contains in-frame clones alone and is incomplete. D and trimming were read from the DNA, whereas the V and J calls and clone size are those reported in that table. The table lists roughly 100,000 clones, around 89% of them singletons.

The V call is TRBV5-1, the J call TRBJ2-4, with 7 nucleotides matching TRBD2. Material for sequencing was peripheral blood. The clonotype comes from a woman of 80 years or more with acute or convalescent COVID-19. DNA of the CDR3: TGCGCCAGCAGTGCGGGGGACAAAAACATTCAGTACTTC. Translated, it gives CASSAGDKNIQYF.